Below are 27 T cell receptor beta chains sequenced from a single sample in a study of post-analysis software for immune sequencing data. General observations from the study: TRBV5-6, TRBV5-1 and TRBV20-1 were among five TRBV segments more frequent in patients than controls.

These receptors' antigens are unknown. Each TCR beta cDNA library carried unique molecular identifiers. MiXCR, applied by TCRdb to the PCR reads, yields one record per CDR3 protein. The sample holds about 380,000 distinct CDR3 sequences, roughly 30% seen once. Material: blood. The receptor set was obtained from a girl aged 5-17 years with multiple sclerosis.

In this sample, this clonotype turned up a few times. The V gene is TRBV7-9, the J gene TRBJ2-7; 10 bases agree with TRBD1. There are 16 residues in the CDR3. V shed 8 bases and J 6 bases; nucleotides not matched to a gene: 16. The V gene's germline CDR1 is SEHNR and CDR2 FQNEAQ (reference sequence). CDR3 DNA sequence: TGTGCCAGCTTACCGACCGGGACAGGGGTAATCCGCGAGCAGTACTTC. It is translated as CASLPTGTGVIREQYF.

The V and J genes are TRBV3-1 and TRBJ1-3, with D tentatively TRBD1 (5 bases). V was clipped by 4 bases and J by 0 bases, with 10 bases between them. The CDR3 runs to 15 residues. Germline V lookup: CDR1 LGHDT, CDR2 YNNKEL (reference sequence). Written as DNA, the CDR3 is TGTGCCAGCAGCCCCCGGGACCGCTCTGGAAACACCATATATTTT. Amino acids: CASSPRDRSGNTIYF.

In its sample, this clonotype was seen a few times. The J gene is TRBJ2-1, the V gene TRBV12-3 or TRBV12-4; a possible D gene is TRBD2 (6 bases). Trimming stripped 6 bases from V and 10 bases from J, with 22 bases between. The CDR3 has 15 residues. The CDR3 reads CASSPAPGTQGEQFF. In DNA form, the CDR3 reads TGTGCCAGCAGCCCCGCCCCCGGGACTCAGGGAGAGCAGTTCTTC.

This clonotype was observed a handful of times. CDR3 region: CASGLGLAGGRDEQFF. Here the CDR3 DNA reads TGTGCCAGCGGACTGGGACTAGCGGGGGGGCGGGATGAGCAGTTCTTC. The chain uses TRBV12-3 or TRBV12-4 and TRBJ2-1; TRBD2 aligns across 16 bases. V was pared by 8 bases and J by 8 bases, with 9 bases of the junction left unmatched. The CDR3 is 16 amino acids.

The chain is built from TRBV7-9 and TRBJ1-4; maybe TRBD1 (5 bases). This CDR3 is 15 amino acids long. The V end was cut by 3 bases, the J end by 0 bases, with 8 bases between. In germline, CDR1 is SEHNR, CDR2 FQNEAQ (reference sequence). In nucleotides, the CDR3 is TGTGCCAGCAGCTTGCTGGGGGCAACTAATGAAAAACTGTTTTTT. Encoded protein: CASSLLGATNEKLFF.

The V gene is TRBV30, the J gene TRBJ2-4; TRBD2 agrees at 8 bases. V was pared by 3 bases and J by 8 bases, with 6 bases of the junction left unmatched. Germline V lookup: CDR1 GTSNPN, CDR2 SVGIG (reference sequence). CDR3 size: 13 residues. The CDR3 reads CAWSYGGADIQYF. The DNA for the CDR3 is TGTGCCTGGAGCTACGGGGGGGCGGACATTCAGTACTTC. The complete variable domain, with remaining parts taken from reference TRBV30 and TRBJ2-4, reads SQTIHQWPATLVQPVGSPLSLECTVEGTSNPNLYWYRQAAGRGLQLLFYSVGIGQISSEVPQNLSASRPQDRQFILSSKKLLLSDSGFYLCAWSYGGADIQYFGAGTRLSVL.

A remark on this clonotype: Germline and junction disagree at one end, which may indicate a read error. V is TRBV12-3 or TRBV12-4 and J is TRBJ2-5, with D hard to call. With the DNA end fitting TRBJ2-7 better, the J assignment may be wrong. The CDR3 is 14 residues long. CDR3 amino acids: CVSTGVGSYYEQYF. The CDR3 DNA reads TGTGTCAGCACTGGGGTCGGTTCCTACTACGAGCAGTACTTC.

V gene TRBV5-1 combines with J gene TRBJ1-2; no reliable D call. Germline V CDR1 and CDR2: SGHRS, YFSETQ. The CDR3 totals 15 residues. V shed 2 bases and J shed 8 bases, with 19 bases lying between them. In nucleotides, the CDR3 is TGCGCCAGCAGCTTTGAAGACCCGACGATCGGGGGCTACACCTTC. This codes for CASSFEDPTIGGYTF.

The rearrangement links TRBV12-3 or TRBV12-4 to TRBJ1-1; D call uncertain. CDR3 size: 12 residues. Trimming removed 3 bases from V and 5 bases from J, with 7 bases in between. CDR3 nucleotides: TGTGCCAGCAGTTTTACGAAGACTGAAGCTTTCTTT. It yields the protein CASSFTKTEAFF.

V gene TRBV4-2 combines with J gene TRBJ2-5, with D possibly TRBD1 on 6 matching bases. This CDR3 is built from 14 residues. With 6 bases removed from V and 1 base from J, the gap between germline ends came to 12 bases. Germline CDR1 LGHNA, CDR2 YNFKEQ. The CDR3 loop reads CASSPGHRQETQYF. The CDR3 DNA is TGTGCCAGCAGTCCGGGACACCGCCAAGAGACCCAGTACTTC.

As for this clonotype: This may be a read error, as it is one base from a much larger clone. It is likely a read error, because the conserved phenylalanine at the end of the CDR3 is missing. This chain joins TRBV7-2 and TRBJ2-1, with 7 bases lining up with TRBD2. Germline CDR1 reads SGHTA; CDR2 reads FQGNSA. This CDR3 is built from 12 residues. The J segment lost 10 bases and the V segment lost 0 bases, leaving 0 bases of the junction unmatched. CDR3 loop: CASSLAGLEQFL. CDR3 DNA: TGTGCCAGCAGCTTAGCGGGACTAGAGCAGTTCCTC.

This clonotype was seen only a few times. V gene TRBV5-6 combines with J gene TRBJ2-7, with a possible D match to TRBD2 (5 bases). Looked up from germline, CDR1 is SGHDT and CDR2 is YYEEEE. The germline V and J ends were trimmed by 0 bases and 8 bases, with 15 bases remaining between them. The CDR3 is 14 residues long. CDR3 residues: CASSLVAWIGKQYF. CDR3 in DNA: TGTGCCAGCAGCTTGGTAGCCTGGATCGGGAAGCAGTACTTC.

This clonotype was detected a few times. This chain connects TRBV28 to TRBJ1-5, with D possibly TRBD1 on 6 matching bases. Germline V CDR1 and CDR2: MDHEN, SYDVKM. The CDR3 length is 16 residues. The V end lost 5 bases, the J end lost 3 bases, and 17 bases lay between the germline ends. CDR3 residues: CASSPILGQFNQPQHF. The CDR3 nucleotides read TGTGCCAGCAGTCCGATCCTTGGACAGTTCAATCAGCCCCAGCATTTT.

This clonotype was observed a few times. This chain uses TRBV27 with TRBJ2-7; 8 bases line up with TRBD1. The CDR3 consists of 17 residues. Germline V gene lookup returns CDR1 MNHEY and CDR2 SMNVEV (reference sequence). J was trimmed by 1 base and V by 4 bases; bases with no gene match: 12. CDR3 protein: CASSSPLARGRSYEQYF. CDR3 sequence (DNA): TGTGCCAGCAGTTCCCCCTTGGCCAGGGGGCGTTCCTACGAGCAGTACTTC.

This clonotype was observed a handful of times. This chain's CDR3 is CASGLVPDSQGFYNEQFF. The CDR3 DNA is TGTGCTAGTGGTTTGGTACCTGACTCGCAGGGGTTCTACAATGAGCAGTTCTTC. The genes are TRBV12-5 and TRBJ2-1, with TRBD1 as a possible D gene (6 bases). CDR1 is LGHNT, CDR2 FRNRAP, per germline. The CDR3 is made up of 18 amino acids. Trimming shortened V by 0 bases and J by 3 bases, and 18 bases separated the two germline ends.

On this clonotype itself: A much larger clone lies a single base off, so this may be a read error. V is TRBV13 and J is TRBJ2-3, with TRBD2 identical over 8 bases. After removal of 6 bases from V and 1 base from J, the junction contained 0 bases not matched to a gene. The CDR3 is 13 amino acids. The germline V gene has CDR1 PRHDT and CDR2 FYEKMQ (reference sequence). The CDR3 loop reads CASRTSGTDTQYF. As DNA, the CDR3 is TGTGCCAGCAGGACTAGCGGCACAGATACGCAGTATTTT.

In this sample, this clonotype turned up a few times. The chain combines TRBV10-2 with TRBJ2-5; D is tentatively TRBD1 or TRBD2 (5 bases each). Deletions cut 0 bases from V and 5 bases from J, with 13 bases between. The germline V gene has CDR1 WSHSY and CDR2 SAAADI. The CDR3 sequence is 15 residues long. For the CDR3, the DNA is TGCGCCAGCAGTGAGTCTCCAGGGAGTAGGGAGACCCAGTACTTC. Protein sequence: CASSESPGSRETQYF.

This chain connects TRBV7-2 to TRBJ2-1; D gene ambiguous. The CDR3 is 13 amino acids. With 3 bases removed from V and 10 bases from J, the gap between germline ends came to 13 bases. Germline CDR1 SGHTA, CDR2 FQGNSA. The CDR3 region is CASSFPPAAEQFF. In DNA form, the CDR3 reads TGTGCCAGCAGCTTTCCCCCTGCCGCGGAGCAGTTCTTC.

V is TRBV11-2 and J is TRBJ1-1, with D unresolved. The V end lost 6 bases, the J end lost 7 bases, and 6 bases lay between the germline ends. Germline loops: CDR1 SGHAT, CDR2 FQNNGV. CDR3 size: 10 residues. In nucleotides, the CDR3 is TGTGCCAGCAGGGGAGATGAAGCTTTCTTT. This sequence encodes CASRGDEAFF. The full variable domain, completed using reference TRBV11-2 and TRBJ1-1, is EAGVAQSPRYKIIEKRQSVAFWCNPISGHATLYWYQQILGQGPKLLIQFQNNGVVDDSQLPKDRFSAERLKGVDSTLKIQPAKLEDSAVYLCASRGDEAFFGQGTRLTVV.

In its sample, this clonotype was seen a few times. The chain recombines TRBV7-2 with TRBJ2-7; a possible D gene is TRBD1 (6 bases). Germline V gene lookup returns CDR1 SGHTA and CDR2 FQGNSA. The V end lost 3 bases, the J end lost 5 bases, and 8 bases lay between the germline ends. This CDR3 is 12 amino acids long. The CDR3 region is CASSFPGDEQYF. The CDR3 coding sequence is TGTGCCAGCAGCTTCCCAGGGGACGAGCAGTACTTC.

This clonotype was seen only a few times. The V and J genes are TRBV15 and TRBJ2-2; the D gene could be TRBD1 or TRBD2 (5 bases each). Trimming took 11 bases from V and 5 from J, leaving 12 bases between them. CDR3 length: 12 amino acids. Germline assignment: CDR1 LNHNV and CDR2 YYDKDF (reference sequence). The CDR3 loop reads CASRDLTGELFF. The CDR3 nucleotides read TGTGCCTCGAGGGACCTAACCGGGGAGCTGTTTTTT.

The genes are TRBV6-5 and TRBJ1-4, with TRBD1 identical over 12 bases. Germline values: CDR1 MNHEY, CDR2 SVGAGI. This CDR3 is 15 amino acids long. The V gene end was trimmed by 6 bases and the J gene end by 7 bases; junction bases not matched to a gene: 6. The CDR3 sequence is CASRLGTGGAEKLFF. In nucleotides, the CDR3 is TGTGCCAGCAGACTTGGGACAGGGGGCGCTGAAAAACTGTTTTTT.

The chain combines TRBV20-1 with TRBJ2-7; TRBD1 matches at 7 bases. CDR1 is DFQATT and CDR2 is SNEGSKA in the germline V gene (reference sequence). Unmatched junction bases numbered 15, after V lost 4 bases and J lost 0 bases. The CDR3 covers 17 residues. As DNA, the CDR3 is TGCAGTGCTACGGGCGAACTGGGGGCAGGGGGCTCCTACGAGCAGTACTTC. Its translation is CSATGELGAGGSYEQYF.

The rearrangement joins TRBV29-1 to TRBJ2-3, with a weak D call TRBD2 (6 bases). The germline V gene encodes CDR1 SQVTM and CDR2 ANQGSEA. V dropped 0 bases and J dropped 1 base, with 14 bases sitting between them. The CDR3 is 16 amino acids. DNA for the CDR3: TGCAGCGTTGAAGAAGTGCGGGGTGAAGGCACAGATACGCAGTATTTT. It yields the protein CSVEEVRGEGTDTQYF.

This clonotype has more than one count but fewer than ten. This chain joins TRBV6-1 and TRBJ2-7; no clear D. Germline CDR1 reads MNHNS; CDR2 reads SASEGT. The germline V and J ends were trimmed by 2 bases and 6 bases, with 11 bases remaining between them. This CDR3 contains 13 residues. The CDR3 loop is CASSETPGLEQYF. The CDR3 coding sequence is TGTGCCAGCAGTGAAACCCCCGGGCTCGAGCAGTACTTC.

The V call is TRBV12-3 or TRBV12-4, the J call TRBJ2-5; 9 bases match TRBD2. This CDR3 region has 16 residues. Germline trimming cut 3 bases from V and 4 bases from J; bases unmatched to any gene: 9. The CDR3 loop reads CASSFGAAGGRETQYF. DNA for the CDR3: TGTGCCAGCAGTTTCGGGGCGGCGGGGGGGCGAGAGACCCAGTACTTC.

The table lists this clonotype with many counts. V gene TRBV20-1 combines with J gene TRBJ2-1; maybe TRBD2 (7 bases). V lost 3 bases to trimming and J lost 8 bases, with 20 bases between them. The CDR3 consists of 15 residues. Germline-derived CDR1 and CDR2 are DFQATT and SNEGSKA (reference sequence). CDR3 amino acids: CSARLGRGGAHEQFF. The CDR3, as DNA: TGCAGTGCTAGGCTAGGTCGAGGGGGGGCCCATGAGCAGTTCTTC.